This paragraph covers one TCR beta chain sequence. The assay was immunoSEQ multiplex PCR, and TCRdb's table has in-frame clones only and misses some. The sample lists about 50,000 clones, approximately 71% occurring once. The CDR3 is 16 amino acids. The V and J ends lost 0 bases and 0 bases, in that order; junction bases with no gene match: 4. Germline loops: CDR1 SGDLS, CDR2 YYNGEE. The data were obtained in a study of cytotoxic CD8 clonotypes in ibrutinib-treated CLL. The chain recombines TRBV9 with TRBJ2-3; 7 bases fit TRBD2. The receptor comes from a human donor with chronic lymphocytic leukemia. Sequenced here: PBMCs, sampled after 12 months of ibrutinib treatment. The CDR3 reads CASSVVAGASTDTQYF. CDR3 nucleotides: TGTGCCAGCAGCGTAGTGGCGGGAGCTAGCACAGATACGCAGTATTTT.